The 11 T cell receptor beta chains in this list originate from one sample, sequenced in a study of cytomegalovirus exposure and HLA in healthy donors. Vbeta (60) and Jbeta (13) primers were used in the PCR. Method: immunoSEQ multiplex PCR; TCRdb's copy keeps in-frame clones and lacks some. The sample has 100,000 to 150,000 clones; 75% to 85% are singletons. Sequenced material: PBMCs. The receptors derive from a man in his fifties or sixties in good health and CMV-seronegative.

V and J are TRBV6-5 and TRBJ2-1; no firm D call. CDR3 length: 11 amino acids. Germline V gives CDR1 MNHEY, CDR2 SVGAGI. With 4 bases removed from V and 9 bases from J, the gap between germline ends came to 7 bases. The CDR3 protein is CASSFSTEQFF. The CDR3 DNA reads as TGTGCCAGCAGTTTCAGTACTGAGCAGTTCTTC.

This clone was counted between two and nine times. The CDR3: CASSSGEGIYEQYF. For the CDR3, the DNA is TGCGCCAGCAGCTCGGGGGAGGGGATCTACGAGCAGTACTTC. The rearrangement joins TRBV5-1 to TRBJ2-7; 7 bases are shared with TRBD2. Trimming took 3 bases from V and 3 from J; bases not matched to a gene: 6. The CDR3 covers 14 residues. CDR1 is SGHRS and CDR2 is YFSETQ in the germline V gene.

This sequence joins TRBV9 and TRBJ1-2; a possible D gene is TRBD1 (5 bases). The CDR3 sequence is 13 residues long. V was cut by 6 bases and J by 9 bases, with 18 bases left in between. The germline CDR1 and CDR2 sequences are SGDLS and YYNGEE. The CDR3 spells CASIASGGRRYTF. The DNA for the CDR3 is TGTGCCAGCATCGCCTCGGGGGGGAGGCGCTACACCTTC.

The CDR3 bases are TGTGCCAGCAGTGAAGCTCCCGGTGCTGGAAACACCATATATTTT. Protein product: CASSEAPGAGNTIYF. The chain links TRBV6-1 to TRBJ1-3; D not resolved. CDR1 MNHNS and CDR2 SASEGT come from the germline V gene. The length of the CDR3 is 15 residues. V was cut by 0 bases and J by 2 bases, with 8 bases left in between.

The chain couples TRBV6-1 to TRBJ1-1; 9 bases are a match to TRBD1. Germline lookup yields CDR1 MNHNS and CDR2 SASEGT. The CDR3 contains 13 residues. The V and J ends lost 10 bases and 5 bases, in that order; junction bases with no gene match: 8. The chain's CDR3 is CATRGQGGTEAFF. The CDR3 DNA reads as TGTGCCACCAGGGGACAGGGCGGGACTGAAGCTTTCTTT.

The chain joins TRBV15 to TRBJ1-2, with 8 bases lining up with TRBD1. CDR3 length equals 15 residues. J was trimmed by 3 bases and V by 1 base; bases with no gene match: 4. Germline-derived CDR1 and CDR2 are LNHNV and YYDKDF (reference sequence). This chain's CDR3 is CATSRGQGTDYGYTF. For the CDR3, the DNA is TGTGCCACCAGCAGAGGACAGGGGACGGACTATGGCTACACCTTC.

CDR3 sequence: CASRKALEVGNEQFF. CDR3 sequence (DNA): TGCGCCAGCAGGAAGGCACTAGAAGTGGGCAATGAGCAGTTCTTC. V is TRBV4-1 and J is TRBJ2-1; D is possibly TRBD2 (5 bases). V lost 6 bases to trimming and J lost 6 bases, with 18 bases between them. The CDR3 extends over 15 amino acids. Germline values: CDR1 MGHRA, CDR2 YSYEKL.

This clone was observed once. V is TRBV19 and J is TRBJ2-5, with 10 positions matching TRBD1. Near its end, the DNA agrees better with TRBJ2-7, so the J call may be wrong. Germline assignment: CDR1 LNHDA and CDR2 SQIVND (reference sequence). This CDR3 has 15 residues. The CDR3: CASSMGSGQGDEQYF. The CDR3 DNA sequence: TGTGCCAGTAGTATGGGCTCCGGACAGGGGGACGAGCAGTACTTC.

This clone was recorded only once. The chain couples TRBV7-6 to TRBJ1-3, with unresolved D. In germline, CDR1 is SGHVS, CDR2 FNYEAQ. The CDR3 extends over 17 amino acids. Trimming cost V 1 base and J 4 bases, with 17 bases left between them. Written as DNA, the CDR3 is TGTGCCAGCAGCTTAGAGGAGGAACGGGGATACGGAAACACCATATATTTT. It yields the protein CASSLEEERGYGNTIYF.

This clone has a handful of counts. This chain joins TRBV4-3 and TRBJ1-5; D is uncertain. The germline V gene encodes CDR1 LGHNA and CDR2 YSLEER. The CDR3 is made up of 14 amino acids. Trimming left V 2 bases short and J 3 bases short, with 8 bases between. The CDR3 sequence: CASSQTENNQPQHF. CDR3 in DNA: TGCGCCAGCAGCCAAACAGAAAACAATCAGCCCCAGCATTTT.

This clone was found once. The rearrangement uses TRBV6-4 and TRBJ2-1, with TRBD1 matching 8 bases. V shed 4 bases, J shed 3 bases, and the junction held 2 bases outside the gene matches. From germline, CDR1 is MRHNA and CDR2 SNTAGT. This CDR3 contains 14 residues. CDR3 in DNA: TGTGCCAGCAGTGTGGACAGGGACTACAATGAGCAGTTCTTC. Translation gives CASSVDRDYNEQFF.